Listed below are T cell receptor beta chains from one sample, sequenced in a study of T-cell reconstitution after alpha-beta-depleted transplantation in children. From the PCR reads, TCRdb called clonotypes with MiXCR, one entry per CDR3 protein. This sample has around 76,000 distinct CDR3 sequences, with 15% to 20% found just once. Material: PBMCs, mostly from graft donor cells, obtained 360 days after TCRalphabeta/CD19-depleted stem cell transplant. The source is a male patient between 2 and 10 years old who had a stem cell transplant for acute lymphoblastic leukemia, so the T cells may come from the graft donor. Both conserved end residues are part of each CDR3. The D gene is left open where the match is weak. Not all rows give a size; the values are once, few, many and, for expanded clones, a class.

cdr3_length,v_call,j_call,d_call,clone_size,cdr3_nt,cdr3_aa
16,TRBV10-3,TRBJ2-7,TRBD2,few,TGTGCCATCAGTGGTAGGACTAGCGGGAGTGGAGACGAGCAGTACTTC,CAISGRTSGSGDEQYF
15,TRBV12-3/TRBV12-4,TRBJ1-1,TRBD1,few,TGTGCCAGCAGTCCCGGACAGGGGAAAGACACTGAAGCTTTCTTT,CASSPGQGKDTEAFF
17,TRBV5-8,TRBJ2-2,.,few,TGTGCCAGCAGCCCTGCTCGACAGTCTTTTGACACCGGGGAGCTGTTTTTT,CASSPARQSFDTGELFF
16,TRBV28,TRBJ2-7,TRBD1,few,TGTGCCAGCATGCCTCCCTCCGGACAGGGATCGTACGAGCAGTACTTC,CASMPPSGQGSYEQYF
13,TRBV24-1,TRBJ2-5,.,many,TGTGCCACCAGTGTAGGGTGGGAGGAGACCCAGTACTTC,CATSVGWEETQYF
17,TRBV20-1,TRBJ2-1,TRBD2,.,TGCAGTGCTAGAGAAATTTTAGCGGGAGTAAGATACAATGAGCAGTTCTTC,CSAREILAGVRYNEQFF
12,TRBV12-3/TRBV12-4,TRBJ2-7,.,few,TGTGCCAGCAGTACCAGGGACTACGAGCAGTACTTC,CASSTRDYEQYF
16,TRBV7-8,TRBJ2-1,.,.,TGTGCCAGCAGCTTAGATAGGATGAGCTCCTACAATGAGCAGTTCTTC,CASSLDRMSSYNEQFF
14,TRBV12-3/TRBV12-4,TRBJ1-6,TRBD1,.,TGTGCCAGCAGTCCAGGGACAGGGCAGCCACCCCTCCACTTT,CASSPGTGQPPLHF
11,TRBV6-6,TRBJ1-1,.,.,TGTGCCAGCAGATCGAACACTGAAGCTTTCTTT,CASRSNTEAFF
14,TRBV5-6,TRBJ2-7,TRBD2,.,TGTGCCAGCAGCCGGTGGACTAGCGGTTACGAGCAGTACTTC,CASSRWTSGYEQYF
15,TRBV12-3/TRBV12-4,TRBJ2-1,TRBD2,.,TGTGCCAGCAGCCAAGCGGGAGGGCCTGTGCATGAGCAGTTCTTC,CASSQAGGPVHEQFF
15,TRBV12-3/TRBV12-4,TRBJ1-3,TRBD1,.,TGTGCCAGCAGCCTACCGGGACAGGGGAGAAACACCATATATTTT,CASSLPGQGRNTIYF
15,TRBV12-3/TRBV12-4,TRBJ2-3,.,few,TGTGCCAGCAGTCGGAGGAGGAGGGACGCAGATACGCAGTATTTT,CASSRRRRDADTQYF
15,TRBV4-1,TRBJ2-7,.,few,TGCGCCAGCAGCCAAGACCCCATAAAATCTGACGAGCAGTACTTC,CASSQDPIKSDEQYF
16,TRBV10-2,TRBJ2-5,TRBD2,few,TGCGCCAGCAGTAATCCGGGACTAGCGGGAGTAAAGACCCAGTACTTC,CASSNPGLAGVKTQYF
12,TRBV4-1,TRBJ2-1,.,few,TGCGCCAGCAGCCTTCAGTGGAATGAGCAGTTCTTC,CASSLQWNEQFF
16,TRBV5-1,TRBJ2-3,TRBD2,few,TGCGCCAGCAGCTTGGGACTAGCGGGAGGGCCAGATACGCAGTATTTT,CASSLGLAGGPDTQYF
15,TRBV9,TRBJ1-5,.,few,TGTGCCAGCAGCTCGACGAGTGGAAGCAATCAGCCCCAGCATTTT,CASSSTSGSNQPQHF
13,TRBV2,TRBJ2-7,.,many,TGTGCCAGCAGTGCGTTCCGGGTTGGCGAGCAGTACTTC,CASSAFRVGEQYF
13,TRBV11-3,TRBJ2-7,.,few,TGTGCCAGCAGCTTAGCTAACTCCTACGAGCAGTACTTC,CASSLANSYEQYF
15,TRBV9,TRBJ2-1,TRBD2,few,TGTGCCAGCAGCGTAGCGGTAGCGGGAGCGAGTGAGCAGTTCTTC,CASSVAVAGASEQFF
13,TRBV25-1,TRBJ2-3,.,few,TGTGCCAGCAGCCGACAGGTCACAGATACGCAGTATTTT,CASSRQVTDTQYF
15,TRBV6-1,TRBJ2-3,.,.,TGTGCCAGCAGTGAAGGAGGGACAAGCACAGATACGCAGTATTTT,CASSEGGTSTDTQYF
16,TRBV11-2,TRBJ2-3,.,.,TGTGCCAGCAGCCGAAAACGGGGAGAACAATTGGATACGCAGTATTTT,CASSRKRGEQLDTQYF
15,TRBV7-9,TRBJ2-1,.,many,TGTGCCAGCAGCTCAGCGGTAAGCTCCTACAATGAGCAGTTCTTC,CASSSAVSSYNEQFF
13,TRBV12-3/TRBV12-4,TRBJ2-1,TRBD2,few,TGTGCCAGCGTGACGGGGGGGTACAATGAGCAGTTCTTC,CASVTGGYNEQFF
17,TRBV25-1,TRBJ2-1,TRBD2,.,TGTGCCAGCGCCGGACTAGCGGGAGTAGAATCCTACAATGAGCAGTTCTTC,CASAGLAGVESYNEQFF
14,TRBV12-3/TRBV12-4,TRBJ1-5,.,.,TGTGCCAGCAGTCCAAGACAGCTCAATCAGCCCCAGCATTTT,CASSPRQLNQPQHF
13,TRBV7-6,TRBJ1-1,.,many,TGTGCCAGCAGCTTAGCGGGTAACACTGAAGCTTTCTTT,CASSLAGNTEAFF
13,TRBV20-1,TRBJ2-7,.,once,TGCAGTGCCCTTCCGGGACACCGATACGAGCAGTACTTC,CSALPGHRYEQYF
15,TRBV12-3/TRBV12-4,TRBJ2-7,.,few,TGTGCCAGCAGTTTAGGGGGGACCCCTCGGTACGAGCAGTACTTC,CASSLGGTPRYEQYF
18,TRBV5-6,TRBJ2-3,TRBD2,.,TGTGCCAGCAGCGAGCTAGCGGGAGGGCGCTGGGGCACAGATACGCAGTATTTT,CASSELAGGRWGTDTQYF
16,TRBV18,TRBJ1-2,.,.,TGTGCCAGCTCACCACAGGTAGGCCCCGTTAGCGGTGGCTACACCTTC,CASSPQVGPVSGGYTF
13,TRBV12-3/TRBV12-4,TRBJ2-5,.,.,TGTGCCAGCCGCCCTGGGTACCAAGAGACCCAGTACTTC,CASRPGYQETQYF
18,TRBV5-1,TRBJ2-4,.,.,TGCGCCAGCAGCTTTGGGCTAGGTGGGGAGCTAGCCAAAAACATTCAGTACTTC,CASSFGLGGELAKNIQYF
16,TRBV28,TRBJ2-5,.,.,TGTGCCAGCAGTTTAGGGAGGGGGCGCGAGGAAGAGACCCAGTACTTC,CASSLGRGREEETQYF
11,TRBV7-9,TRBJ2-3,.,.,TGTGCCAGCACTGAGGATAATACGCAGTATTTT,CASTEDNTQYF
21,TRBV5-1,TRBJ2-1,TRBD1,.,TGCGCCAGCAGCTCCCATTTCATGACAGGGGGCATACTTCATTCCTACAATGAGCAGTTCTTC,CASSSHFMTGGILHSYNEQFF
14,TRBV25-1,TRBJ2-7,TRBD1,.,TGTGCCAGCAGTGAACAGGGGGTGTCCTACGAGCAGTACTTC,CASSEQGVSYEQYF
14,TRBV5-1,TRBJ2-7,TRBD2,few,TGCGCCAGCAGGGCGGGAGGCAGTACCTACGAGCAGTACTTC,CASRAGGSTYEQYF
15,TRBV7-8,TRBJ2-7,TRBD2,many,TGTGCCAGCAGCTTAGCTGCTAGCGGAACCTACGAGCAGTACTTC,CASSLAASGTYEQYF
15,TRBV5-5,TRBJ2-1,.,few,TGTGCCAGCAGCTTGTCCGCTTTCTCCTACAATGAGCAGTTCTTC,CASSLSAFSYNEQFF
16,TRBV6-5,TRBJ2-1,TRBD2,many,TGTGCCAGCAGGTCGACTAGCGGGGCGATCTACAATGAGCAGTTCTTC,CASRSTSGAIYNEQFF
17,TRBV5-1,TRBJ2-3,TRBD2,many,TGCGCCAGCAGCCTTGGGACTAGCGGGAGGAACACAGATACGCAGTATTTT,CASSLGTSGRNTDTQYF
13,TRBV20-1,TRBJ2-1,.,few,TGCAGTGCTAGTCTGGGACTTAAGAATGAGCAGTTCTTC,CSASLGLKNEQFF